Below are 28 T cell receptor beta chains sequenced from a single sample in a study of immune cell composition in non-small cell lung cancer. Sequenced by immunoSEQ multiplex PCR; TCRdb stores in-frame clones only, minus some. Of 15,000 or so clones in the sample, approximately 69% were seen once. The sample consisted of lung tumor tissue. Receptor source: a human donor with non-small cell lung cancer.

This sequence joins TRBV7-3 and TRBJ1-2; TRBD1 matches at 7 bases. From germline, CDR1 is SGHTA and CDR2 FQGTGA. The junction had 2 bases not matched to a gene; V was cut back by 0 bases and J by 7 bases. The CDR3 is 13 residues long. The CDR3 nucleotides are TGTGCCAGCAGCTTAACCAGACAGGGTGGCTACACCTTC. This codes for CASSLTRQGGYTF.

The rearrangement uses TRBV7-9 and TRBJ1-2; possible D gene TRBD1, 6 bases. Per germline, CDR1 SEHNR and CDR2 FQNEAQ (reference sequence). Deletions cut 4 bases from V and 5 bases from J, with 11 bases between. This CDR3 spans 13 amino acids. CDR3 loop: CASSSTGQYGYTF. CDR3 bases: TGTGCCAGCAGCTCAACAGGGCAGTATGGCTACACCTTC.

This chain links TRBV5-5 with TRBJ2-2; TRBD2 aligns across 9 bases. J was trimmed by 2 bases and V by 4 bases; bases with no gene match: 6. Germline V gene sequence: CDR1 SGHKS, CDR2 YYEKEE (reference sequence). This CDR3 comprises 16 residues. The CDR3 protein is CASSTSGGLNTGELFF. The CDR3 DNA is TGTGCCAGCAGCACGAGCGGGGGGTTAAACACCGGGGAGCTGTTTTTT. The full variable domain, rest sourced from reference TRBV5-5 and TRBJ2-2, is DAGVTQSPTHLIKTRGQQVTLRCSPISGHKSVSWYQQVLGQGPQFIFQYYEKEERGRGNFPDRFSARQFPNYSSELNVNALLLGDSALYLCASSTSGGLNTGELFFGEGSRLTVL.

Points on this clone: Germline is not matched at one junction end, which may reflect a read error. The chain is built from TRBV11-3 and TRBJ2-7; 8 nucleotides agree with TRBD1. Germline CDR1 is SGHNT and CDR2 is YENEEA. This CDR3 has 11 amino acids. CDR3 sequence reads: CARSPGQASDF. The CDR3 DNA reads TGTGCCAGGTCACCGGGACAGGCATCCGACTTC.

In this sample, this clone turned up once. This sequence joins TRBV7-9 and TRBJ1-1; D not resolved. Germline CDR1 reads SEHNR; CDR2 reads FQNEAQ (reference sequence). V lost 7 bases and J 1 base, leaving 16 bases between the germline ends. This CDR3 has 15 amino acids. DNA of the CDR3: TGTGCCAGCACCCGGGGTACCCCGGGGAACACTGAAGCTTTCTTT. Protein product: CASTRGTPGNTEAFF. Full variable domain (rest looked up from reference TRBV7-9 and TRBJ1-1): DTGVSQNPRHKITKRGQNVTFRCDPISEHNRLYWYRQTLGQGPEFLTYFQNEAQLEKSRLLSDRFSAERPKGSFSTLEIQRTEQGDSAMYLCASTRGTPGNTEAFFGQGTRLTVV.

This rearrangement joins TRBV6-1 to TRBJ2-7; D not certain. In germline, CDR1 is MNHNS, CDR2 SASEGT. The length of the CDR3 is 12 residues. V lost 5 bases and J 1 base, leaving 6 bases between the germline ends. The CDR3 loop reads CASSRASYEQYF. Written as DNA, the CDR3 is TGTGCCAGCAGTCGCGCGTCCTACGAGCAGTACTTC.

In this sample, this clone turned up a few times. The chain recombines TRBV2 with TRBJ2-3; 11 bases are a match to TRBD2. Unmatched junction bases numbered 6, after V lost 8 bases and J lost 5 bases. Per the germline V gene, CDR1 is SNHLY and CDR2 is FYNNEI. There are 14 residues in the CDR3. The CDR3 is CASRFSGGVDTQYF. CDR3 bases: TGTGCCAGCCGATTTAGCGGGGGGGTAGATACGCAGTATTTT. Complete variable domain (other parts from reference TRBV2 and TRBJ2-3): EPEVTQTPSHQVTQMGQEVILRCVPISNHLYFYWYRQILGQKVEFLVSFYNNEISEKSEIFDDQFSVERPDGSNFTLKIRSTKLEDSAMYFCASRFSGGVDTQYFGPGTRLTVL.

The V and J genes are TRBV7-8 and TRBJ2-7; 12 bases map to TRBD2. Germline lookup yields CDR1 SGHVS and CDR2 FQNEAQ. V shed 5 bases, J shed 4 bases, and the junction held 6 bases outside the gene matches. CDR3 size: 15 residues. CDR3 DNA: TGTGCCAGCAGCGATCCGGGACTAGCGGGTTACGAGCAGTACTTC. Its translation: CASSDPGLAGYEQYF.

The CDR3 nucleotides read TGTGCCAGCAGCGCACAAAATCTCCCCATATATAGCAATCAGCCCCAGCATTTT. Its protein is CASSAQNLPIYSNQPQHF. The chain has TRBV11-3 and TRBJ1-5; D gene uncertain. This CDR3 is 18 amino acids long. Germline V gene sequence: CDR1 SGHNT, CDR2 YENEEA. V lost 5 bases, J lost 0 bases, and 20 bases lay in between.

CDR3 nucleotide sequence: TGTGCCAGCAGCTTAATGGCCCCTACAGGGAACACTGAAGCTTTCTTT. Translating it yields CASSLMAPTGNTEAFF. The gene calls are TRBV7-3 and TRBJ1-1, with D maybe TRBD1 (5 bases). The germline V gene encodes CDR1 SGHTA and CDR2 FQGTGA. The CDR3 spans 16 residues. The V end lost 1 base, the J end lost 1 base, and 13 bases lay between the germline ends.

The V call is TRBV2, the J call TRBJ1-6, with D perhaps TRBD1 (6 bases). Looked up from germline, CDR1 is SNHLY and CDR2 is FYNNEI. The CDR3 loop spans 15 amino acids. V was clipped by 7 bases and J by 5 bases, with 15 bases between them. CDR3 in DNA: TGTGCCAGCACCCTACAGGGCGGCAATAATTCACCCCTCCACTTT. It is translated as CASTLQGGNNSPLHF.

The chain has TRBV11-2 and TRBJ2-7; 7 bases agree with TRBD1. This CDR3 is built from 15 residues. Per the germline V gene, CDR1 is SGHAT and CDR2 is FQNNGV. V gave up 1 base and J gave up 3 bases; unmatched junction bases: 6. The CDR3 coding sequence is TGTGCCAGCAGCTTAGCCCCCGGGGACAGCTACGAGCAGTACTTC. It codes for CASSLAPGDSYEQYF.

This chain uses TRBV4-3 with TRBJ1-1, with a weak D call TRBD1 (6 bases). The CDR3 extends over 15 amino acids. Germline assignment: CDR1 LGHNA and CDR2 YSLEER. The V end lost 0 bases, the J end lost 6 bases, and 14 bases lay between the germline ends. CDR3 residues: CASSQDPDRTAEAFF. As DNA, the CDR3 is TGCGCCAGCAGCCAAGATCCCGACAGGACAGCTGAAGCTTTCTTT.

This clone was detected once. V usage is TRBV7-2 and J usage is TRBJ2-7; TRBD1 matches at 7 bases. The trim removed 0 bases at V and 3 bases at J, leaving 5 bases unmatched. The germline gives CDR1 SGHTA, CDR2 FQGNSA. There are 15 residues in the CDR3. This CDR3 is CASSLAPGDSYEQYF. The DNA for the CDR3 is TGTGCCAGCAGCTTAGCCCCCGGGGACAGCTACGAGCAGTACTTC.

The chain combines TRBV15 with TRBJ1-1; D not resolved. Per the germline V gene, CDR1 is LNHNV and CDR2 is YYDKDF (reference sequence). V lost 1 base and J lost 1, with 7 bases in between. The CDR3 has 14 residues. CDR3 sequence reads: CATSRGGANTEAFF. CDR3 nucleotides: TGTGCCACCAGCAGAGGAGGTGCGAACACTGAAGCTTTCTTT. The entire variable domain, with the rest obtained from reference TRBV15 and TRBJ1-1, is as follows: DAMVIQNPRYQVTQFGKPVTLSCSQTLNHNVMYWYQQKSSQAPKLLFHYYDKDFNNEADTPDNFQSRRPNTSFCFLDIRSPGLGDTAMYLCATSRGGANTEAFFGQGTRLTVV.

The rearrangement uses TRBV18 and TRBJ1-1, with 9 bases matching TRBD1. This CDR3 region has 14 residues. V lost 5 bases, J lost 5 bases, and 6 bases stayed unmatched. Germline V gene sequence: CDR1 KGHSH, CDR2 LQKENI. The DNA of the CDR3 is TGTGCCAGCTCAGCTAACAGGGGGCAAACTGAAGCTTTCTTT. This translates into CASSANRGQTEAFF. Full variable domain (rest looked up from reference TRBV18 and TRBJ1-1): NAGVMQNPRHLVRRRGQEARLRCSPMKGHSHVYWYRQLPEEGLKFMVYLQKENIIDESGMPKERFSAEFPKEGPSILRIQQVVRGDSAAYFCASSANRGQTEAFFGQGTRLTVV.

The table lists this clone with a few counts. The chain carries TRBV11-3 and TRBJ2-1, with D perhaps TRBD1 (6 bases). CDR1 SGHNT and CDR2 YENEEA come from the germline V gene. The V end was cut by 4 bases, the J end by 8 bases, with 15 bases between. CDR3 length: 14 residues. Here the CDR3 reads CASSSKWGLDEQFF. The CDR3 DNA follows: TGTGCCAGCAGCTCCAAGTGGGGGCTTGATGAGCAGTTCTTC.

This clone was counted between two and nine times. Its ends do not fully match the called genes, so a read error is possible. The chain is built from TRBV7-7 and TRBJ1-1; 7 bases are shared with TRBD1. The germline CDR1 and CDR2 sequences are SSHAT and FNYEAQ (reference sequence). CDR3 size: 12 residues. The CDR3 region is CASSPWTGEAFF. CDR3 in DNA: TGTGCTAGCAGCCCCTGGACAGGTGAAGCTTTCTTT.

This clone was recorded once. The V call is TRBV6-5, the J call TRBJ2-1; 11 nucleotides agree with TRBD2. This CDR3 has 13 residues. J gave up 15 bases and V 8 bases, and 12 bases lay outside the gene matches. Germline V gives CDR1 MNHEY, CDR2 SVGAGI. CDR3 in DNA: TGTGCCAGCGTTTTGCTAGCGGGGGGCCCGACGTTCTTC. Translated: CASVLLAGGPTFF.

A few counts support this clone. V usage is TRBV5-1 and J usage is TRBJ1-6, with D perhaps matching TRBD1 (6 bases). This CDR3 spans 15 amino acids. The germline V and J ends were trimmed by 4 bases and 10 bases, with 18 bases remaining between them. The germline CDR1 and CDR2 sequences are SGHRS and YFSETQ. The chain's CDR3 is CASSGLGALGSPLHF. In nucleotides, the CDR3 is TGCGCCAGCAGCGGATTGGGGGCCCTGGGGTCACCCCTCCACTTT.

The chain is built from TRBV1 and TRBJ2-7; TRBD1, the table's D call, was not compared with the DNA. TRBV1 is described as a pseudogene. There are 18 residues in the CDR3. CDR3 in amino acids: CTSSQNHGQGRLAYEQYF. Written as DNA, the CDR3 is TGCACCAGCAGCCAGAACCACGGACAGGGCCGCCTGGCCTACGAGCAGTACTTC.

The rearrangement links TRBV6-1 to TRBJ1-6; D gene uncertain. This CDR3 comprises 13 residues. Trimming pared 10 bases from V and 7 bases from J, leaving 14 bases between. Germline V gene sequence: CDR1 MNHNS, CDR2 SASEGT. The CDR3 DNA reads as TGTGCCACCCGAGGTACACTAAATTCACCCCTCCACTTT. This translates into CATRGTLNSPLHF.

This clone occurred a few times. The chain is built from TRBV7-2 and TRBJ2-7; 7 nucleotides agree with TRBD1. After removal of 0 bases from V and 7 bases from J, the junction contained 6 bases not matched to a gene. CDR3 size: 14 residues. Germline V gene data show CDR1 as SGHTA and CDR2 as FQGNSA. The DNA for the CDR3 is TGTGCCAGCAGCTTAGCCCCGGGACAGACTGAGCAGTACTTC. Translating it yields CASSLAPGQTEQYF.

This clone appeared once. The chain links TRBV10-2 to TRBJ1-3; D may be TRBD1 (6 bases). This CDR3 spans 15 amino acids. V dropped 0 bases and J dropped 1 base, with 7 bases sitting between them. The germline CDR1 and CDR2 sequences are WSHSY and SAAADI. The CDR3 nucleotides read TGCGCCAGCAGTGAGTCTCAGGGGTCTGGAAACACCATATATTTT. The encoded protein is CASSESQGSGNTIYF.

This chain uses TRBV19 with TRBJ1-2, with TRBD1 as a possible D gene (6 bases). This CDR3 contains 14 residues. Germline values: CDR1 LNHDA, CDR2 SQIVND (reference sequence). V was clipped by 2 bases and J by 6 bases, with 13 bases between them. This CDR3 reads CASSISQGLHGYTF. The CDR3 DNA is TGTGCCAGTAGTATAAGTCAGGGGCTCCATGGCTACACCTTC.

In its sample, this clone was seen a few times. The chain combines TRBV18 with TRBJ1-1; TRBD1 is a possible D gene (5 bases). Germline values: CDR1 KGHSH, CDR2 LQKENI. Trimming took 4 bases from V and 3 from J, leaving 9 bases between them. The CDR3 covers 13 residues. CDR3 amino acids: CASSLSGHTEAFF. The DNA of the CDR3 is TGTGCCAGCTCACTGTCAGGGCACACTGAAGCTTTCTTT.

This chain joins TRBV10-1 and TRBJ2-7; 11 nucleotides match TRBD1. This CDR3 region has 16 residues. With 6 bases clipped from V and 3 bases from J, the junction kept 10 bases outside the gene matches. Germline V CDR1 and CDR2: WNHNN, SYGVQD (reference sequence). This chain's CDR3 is CASRGQGAFPSYEQYF. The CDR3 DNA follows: TGCGCCAGCAGAGGACAGGGGGCGTTCCCCAGCTACGAGCAGTACTTC.

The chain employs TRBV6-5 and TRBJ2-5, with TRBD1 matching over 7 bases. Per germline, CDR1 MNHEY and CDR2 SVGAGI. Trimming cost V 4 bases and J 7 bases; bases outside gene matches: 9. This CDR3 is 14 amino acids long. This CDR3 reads CASSSDPTGWTQYF. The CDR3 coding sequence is TGTGCCAGCAGTTCCGATCCGACAGGGTGGACCCAGTACTTC.